The entry below gives a single TCR beta chain sequence along with its context. Its cognate antigen is unknown. TCR alpha and TCR beta cDNA libraries with sample barcodes and UMIs came from 5'RACE using constant-segment primers. TCRdb analysed the 5' RACE reads with MiXCR anew, one entry per CDR3 protein. The sample lists roughly 280,000 distinct CDR3 sequences; roughly 8.2% were seen once. This sample stems from a study of T-cell memory formation after mild COVID-19. Study-wide background: TCR clusters were mostly confined to one donor each.

Germline-derived CDR1 and CDR2 are LNHDA and SQIVND (reference sequence). V was pared by 3 bases and J by 0 bases, with 9 bases between. The CDR3 consists of 15 residues. Study outcomes and limitations: From day 15 to 85, contracting clones were balanced between CD4 and CD8, whereas later expanders leaned toward CD4+. Cross-reactive memory appears to have joined, as suggested by some responding clones showing up in pre-infection memory.

This sequence originates from a man between 18 and 29 years old who had mild COVID-19 (a few samples of this study predate the infection). Cell type and time point are not known. Sequences were obtained from PBMCs or a T cell subset sorted from them (not recorded which). J is TRBJ2-1 and V is TRBV19; unclear D gene. The CDR3 sequence is CASSISDSSYNEQFF. The CDR3 nucleotides are TGTGCCAGTAGTATCTCGGATAGCTCCTACAATGAGCAGTTCTTC.